A selection of T cell receptor beta chains follows, all from one sample in a study of blood T cell repertoires in COVID-19. Sequenced by immunoSEQ multiplex PCR; TCRdb stores in-frame clones only, minus some. In the table there are approximately 180,000 clones, more than 80% of which are singletons. The sample comprised PBMCs or T cells enriched from blood (not recorded which). Receptors originate from a man aged 35-49 years who had recovered from COVID-19. The CDR3 runs from the conserved cysteine through the conserved F or W. The order of the fields is CDR3 DNA, CDR3 protein, J gene, clone size, D gene, V gene. A D gene is named only where the DNA matches it firmly. Some rows mark clone size as missing; the rest say once, few, many or name a class of expanded clone.

CDR3nt: TGCAGTGCTAGTGGGGAGAGGGGACTCACAGATACGCAGTATTTT
CDR3aa: CSASGERGLTDTQYF
j_gene: TRBJ2-3
abundance: NA
d_gene: NA
v_gene: TRBV20-1

CDR3nt: TGCGCCAGCAGCTCGCAGGGTCCAGAGACCCAGTACTTC
CDR3aa: CASSSQGPETQYF
j_gene: TRBJ2-5
abundance: few
d_gene: NA
v_gene: TRBV5-1

CDR3nt: TGTGCCAGCAGCGTAGAGGAGAGCGGGAGGGAGACCCAGTACTTC
CDR3aa: CASSVEESGRETQYF
j_gene: TRBJ2-5
abundance: NA
d_gene: TRBD2
v_gene: TRBV9

CDR3nt: TGTGCCAGCAGGCGAGCACGGACAGGGGAAGCTTTCTTT
CDR3aa: CASRRARTGEAFF
j_gene: TRBJ1-1
abundance: NA
d_gene: TRBD1
v_gene: TRBV4-2

CDR3nt: TGTGCCAGCAGCTTAATAGGGACAAGAGGAACTGAGCAGTTCTTC
CDR3aa: CASSLIGTRGTEQFF
j_gene: TRBJ2-1
abundance: NA
d_gene: NA
v_gene: TRBV13

CDR3nt: TGTGCCAGCAGGAGCGTTGGCAGCAATCAGCCCCAGCATTTT
CDR3aa: CASRSVGSNQPQHF
j_gene: TRBJ1-5
abundance: NA
d_gene: NA
v_gene: TRBV27

CDR3nt: TGTGCCAGCAGCTCTGTCTCTGGGGCCAACGTCCTGACTTTC
CDR3aa: CASSSVSGANVLTF
j_gene: TRBJ2-6
abundance: NA
d_gene: NA
v_gene: TRBV5-4

CDR3nt: TGTGCCAGCAGCTTGGCCCCAGGGTCCGGGGCCAACGTCCTGACTTTC
CDR3aa: CASSLAPGSGANVLTF
j_gene: TRBJ2-6
abundance: NA
d_gene: NA
v_gene: TRBV5-5

CDR3nt: TGCGCCAGCAGCTTGGGCAGTAGCACAGATACGCAGTATTTT
CDR3aa: CASSLGSSTDTQYF
j_gene: TRBJ2-3
abundance: NA
d_gene: NA
v_gene: TRBV5-1

CDR3nt: TGTGCCAGCAGCCCAGGGTGGGGTGATACGCAGTATTTT
CDR3aa: CASSPGWGDTQYF
j_gene: TRBJ2-3
abundance: NA
d_gene: NA
v_gene: TRBV6-5

CDR3nt: TGTGCCAGCTCTAGACAGACCGGCAGTGAAAAACTGTTTTTT
CDR3aa: CASSRQTGSEKLFF
j_gene: TRBJ1-4
abundance: NA
d_gene: NA
v_gene: TRBV6-5

CDR3nt: TGTGCCAGCAGTCAACGGGGGGCGGATTCACCCCTCCACTTT
CDR3aa: CASSQRGADSPLHF
j_gene: TRBJ1-6
abundance: NA
d_gene: NA
v_gene: TRBV6-2/TRBV6-3

CDR3nt: TGTGCCAGCGGCCGCGGGGTGAACACTGAAGCTTTCTTT
CDR3aa: CASGRGVNTEAFF
j_gene: TRBJ1-1
abundance: few
d_gene: NA
v_gene: TRBV7-9

CDR3nt: TGTGCCAGCAGCTTAGCGGGACAGGATGAAGCTTTCTTT
CDR3aa: CASSLAGQDEAFF
j_gene: TRBJ1-1
abundance: NA
d_gene: TRBD1
v_gene: TRBV7-8

CDR3nt: TGTGACTTCCTCCGGCGGCGGGCTTTCTTT
CDR3aa: CDFLRRRAFF
j_gene: TRBJ1-1
abundance: NA
d_gene: NA
v_gene: TRBV7-3

CDR3nt: TGCGCCAGCAGCCCAGGGACAGGAGGGAACAATGAGCAGTTCTTC
CDR3aa: CASSPGTGGNNEQFF
j_gene: TRBJ2-1
abundance: few
d_gene: TRBD1
v_gene: TRBV5-1

CDR3nt: TGTGCCAGCAGCTCCAAGCGTCCCGCCCCGGGACAAAAGAACACTGAAGCTTTCTTT
CDR3aa: CASSSKRPAPGQKNTEAFF
j_gene: TRBJ1-1
abundance: NA
d_gene: NA
v_gene: TRBV7-3

CDR3nt: TGTGCCAGCAGTTTCCCCGGACTAGCGGGAGGAGGGCAGTACTTC
CDR3aa: CASSFPGLAGGGQYF
j_gene: TRBJ2-7
abundance: NA
d_gene: TRBD2
v_gene: TRBV28

CDR3nt: TGTGCCAGCAGTTTAAGGGGGCTAGATCAGCCCCAGCATTTT
CDR3aa: CASSLRGLDQPQHF
j_gene: TRBJ1-5
abundance: NA
d_gene: TRBD1
v_gene: TRBV28

CDR3nt: TGTGCCAGCAGCCCGCCGGGACTAGCGGGGCAAGAGACCCAGTACTTC
CDR3aa: CASSPPGLAGQETQYF
j_gene: TRBJ2-5
abundance: NA
d_gene: TRBD2
v_gene: TRBV11-2

CDR3nt: TGTGCCAGCAGCGTAGCTCTCGTAGCGGGGGGACAAGAGACCCAGTACTTC
CDR3aa: CASSVALVAGGQETQYF
j_gene: TRBJ2-5
abundance: NA
d_gene: TRBD2
v_gene: TRBV9

CDR3nt: TGTGCCAGCAGCTTATACCGGGGGAGCAATCAGCCCCAGCATTTT
CDR3aa: CASSLYRGSNQPQHF
j_gene: TRBJ1-5
abundance: NA
d_gene: NA
v_gene: TRBV7-6

CDR3nt: TGTGCCAGCTCACCGGGGCCCAACGACGGCTACACCTTC
CDR3aa: CASSPGPNDGYTF
j_gene: TRBJ1-2
abundance: few
d_gene: NA
v_gene: TRBV18

CDR3nt: TGTGCCAGCAGGTCGACAGGGCAGGATTCACCCCTCCACTTT
CDR3aa: CASRSTGQDSPLHF
j_gene: TRBJ1-6
abundance: few
d_gene: TRBD1
v_gene: TRBV27

CDR3nt: TGTGCCAGCAGTGATGAGGGATGGAACACTGAAGCTTTCTTT
CDR3aa: CASSDEGWNTEAFF
j_gene: TRBJ1-1
abundance: NA
d_gene: NA
v_gene: TRBV6-1

CDR3nt: TGTGCCAGCAGCCCGGGACAGACCTATGGCTACACCTTC
CDR3aa: CASSPGQTYGYTF
j_gene: TRBJ1-2
abundance: NA
d_gene: TRBD1
v_gene: TRBV12-3/TRBV12-4

CDR3nt: TGTGCCTGGAGTGATCGGGAGGGCTACACCTTC
CDR3aa: CAWSDREGYTF
j_gene: TRBJ1-2
abundance: NA
d_gene: NA
v_gene: TRBV30